The sequence of this T cell receptor beta chain was determined in a study of blood T cell repertoires in COVID-19. On the study more broadly: The cDNA or gDNA used as material had been derived from T cells, B-cell-depleted T cells, or PBMCs.

The repertoire was sequenced with immunoSEQ multiplex PCR; TCRdb's copy has only in-frame clones and lacks some. The sample gives fewer than 40,000 clones, approximately 86% of which show up once; about a quarter is in the top ten. The CDR3 is 16 residues long. Germline CDR1 is MNHEY and CDR2 is SMNVEV (reference sequence). V was clipped by 3 bases and J by 4 bases, with 15 bases between them. Sequences were obtained from peripheral blood. The V gene is TRBV27, the J gene TRBJ1-4; tentative D call: TRBD1 (5 bases). The source is a woman older than 75 with active or convalescent COVID-19. This chain's CDR3 is CASSFQRQRYNEKLFF. The CDR3 nucleotides read TGTGCCAGCAGTTTTCAACGACAGAGGTATAATGAAAAACTGTTTTTT.